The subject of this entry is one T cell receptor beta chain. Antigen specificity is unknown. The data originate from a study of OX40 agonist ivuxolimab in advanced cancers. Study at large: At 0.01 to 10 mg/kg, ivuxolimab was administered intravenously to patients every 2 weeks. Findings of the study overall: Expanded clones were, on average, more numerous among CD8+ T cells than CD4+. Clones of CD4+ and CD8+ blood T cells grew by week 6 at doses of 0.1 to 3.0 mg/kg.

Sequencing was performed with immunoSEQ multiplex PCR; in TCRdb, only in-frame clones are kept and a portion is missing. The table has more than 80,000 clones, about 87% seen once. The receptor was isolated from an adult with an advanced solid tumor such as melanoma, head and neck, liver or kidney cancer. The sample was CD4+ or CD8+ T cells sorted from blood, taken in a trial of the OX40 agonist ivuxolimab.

The DNA of the CDR3 is TGTGCCAGCAGCCATAGCGGGGCCCAAGAGACCCAGTACTTC. It is translated as CASSHSGAQETQYF. The J gene is TRBJ2-5, the V gene TRBV11-2; 8 nucleotides match TRBD2. With 5 bases clipped from V and 1 base from J, the junction kept 3 bases outside the gene matches. CDR1 is SGHAT and CDR2 is FQNNGV in the germline V gene. CDR3 length: 14 residues.